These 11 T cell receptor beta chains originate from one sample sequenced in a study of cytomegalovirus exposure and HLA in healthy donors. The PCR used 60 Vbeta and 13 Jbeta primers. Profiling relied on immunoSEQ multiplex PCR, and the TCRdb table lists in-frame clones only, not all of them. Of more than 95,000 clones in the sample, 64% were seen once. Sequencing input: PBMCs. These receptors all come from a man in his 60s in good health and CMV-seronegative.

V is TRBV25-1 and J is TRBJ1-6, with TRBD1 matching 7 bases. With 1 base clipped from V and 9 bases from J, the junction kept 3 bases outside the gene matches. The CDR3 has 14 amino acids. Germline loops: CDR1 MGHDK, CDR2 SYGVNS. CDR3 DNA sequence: TGTGCCAGCAGTGAATGGGACAGCTTTTCACCCCTCCACTTT. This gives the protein CASSEWDSFSPLHF.

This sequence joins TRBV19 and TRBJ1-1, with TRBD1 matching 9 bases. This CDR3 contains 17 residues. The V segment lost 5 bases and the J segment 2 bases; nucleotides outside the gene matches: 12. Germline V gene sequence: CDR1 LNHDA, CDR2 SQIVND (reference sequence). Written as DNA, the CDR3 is TGTGCCAGTAGTGTTACAGGGGGCGCTTGGATAAACACTGAAGCTTTCTTT. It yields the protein CASSVTGGAWINTEAFF.

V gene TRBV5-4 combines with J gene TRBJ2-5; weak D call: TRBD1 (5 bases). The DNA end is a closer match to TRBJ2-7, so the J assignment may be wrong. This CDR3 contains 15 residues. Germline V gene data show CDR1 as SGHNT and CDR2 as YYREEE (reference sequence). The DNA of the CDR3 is TGTGCCAGCAGCCCCCAGGGATCCCCCCTCTACGAGCAGTACTTC. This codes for CASSPQGSPLYEQYF.

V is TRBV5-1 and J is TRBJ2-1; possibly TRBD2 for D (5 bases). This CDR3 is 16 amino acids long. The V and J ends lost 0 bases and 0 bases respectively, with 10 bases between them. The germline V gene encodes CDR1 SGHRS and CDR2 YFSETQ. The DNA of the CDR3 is TGCGCCAGCAGCTTGGCTCCGGGGAGCTCCTACAATGAGCAGTTCTTC. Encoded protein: CASSLAPGSSYNEQFF.

The CDR3 spells CASSPEPPGGNIQYF. The CDR3 bases are TGCGCCAGCAGCCCCGAACCGCCCGGTGGAAACATTCAGTACTTC. This chain connects TRBV5-1 to TRBJ2-4; D not resolved. V lost 4 bases and J lost 6, with 17 bases in between. The CDR3 loop spans 15 amino acids. CDR1 and CDR2 (germline): SGHRS, YFSETQ.

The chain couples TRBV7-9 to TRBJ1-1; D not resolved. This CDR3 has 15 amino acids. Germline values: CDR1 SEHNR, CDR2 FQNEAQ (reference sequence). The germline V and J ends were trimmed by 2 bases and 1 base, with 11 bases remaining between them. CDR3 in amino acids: CASSLSQRRNTEAFF. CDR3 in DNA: TGTGCCAGCAGCTTAAGTCAGCGACGGAACACTGAAGCTTTCTTT.

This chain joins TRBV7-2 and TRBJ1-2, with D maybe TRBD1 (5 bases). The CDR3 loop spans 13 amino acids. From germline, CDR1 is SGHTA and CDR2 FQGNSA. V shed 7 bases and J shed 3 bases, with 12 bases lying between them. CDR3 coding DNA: TGTGCCAGCAACCTCCGGGGGGACTATGGCTACACCTTC. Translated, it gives CASNLRGDYGYTF.

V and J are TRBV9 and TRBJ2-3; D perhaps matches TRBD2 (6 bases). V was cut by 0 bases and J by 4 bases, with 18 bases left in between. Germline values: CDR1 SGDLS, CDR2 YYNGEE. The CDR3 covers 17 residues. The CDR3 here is CASSVAAAGYGSDTQYF. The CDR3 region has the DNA TGTGCCAGCAGCGTAGCTGCCGCGGGATATGGTTCAGATACGCAGTATTTT.

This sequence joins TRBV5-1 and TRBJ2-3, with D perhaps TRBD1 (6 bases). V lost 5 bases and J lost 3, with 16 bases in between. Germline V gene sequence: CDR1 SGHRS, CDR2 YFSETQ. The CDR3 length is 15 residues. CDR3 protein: CASSRQDSKTDTQYF. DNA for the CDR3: TGCGCCAGCAGTCGTCAGGACAGTAAAACAGATACGCAGTATTTT.

For the CDR3, the DNA is TGTGCCAGCAGCCCAGGACAGGGTTGGACCATATATTTT. Protein sequence: CASSPGQGWTIYF. The chain has TRBV27 and TRBJ1-3; 8 bases match TRBD1. V dropped 6 bases and J dropped 10; count of bases not matched to a gene: 8. In germline, CDR1 is MNHEY, CDR2 SMNVEV (reference sequence). This CDR3 has 13 residues.

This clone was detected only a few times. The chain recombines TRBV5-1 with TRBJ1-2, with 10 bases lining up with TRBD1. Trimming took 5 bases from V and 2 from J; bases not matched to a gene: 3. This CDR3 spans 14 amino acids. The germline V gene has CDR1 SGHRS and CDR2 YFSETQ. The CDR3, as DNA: TGCGCCAGCAGAGGGACAGGGGAGAACTATGGCTACACCTTC. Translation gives CASRGTGENYGYTF.